This entry features one TCR beta chain sequence. Its antigen is currently unknown. PCR primers comprised 60 Vbeta and 13 Jbeta primers. Assay used: immunoSEQ multiplex PCR; TCRdb lists only in-frame clones, some missing. Among approximately 120,000 clones listed, roughly three quarters were seen once. The CDR3 totals 14 residues. V was clipped by 0 bases and J by 5 bases, with 11 bases between them. In germline, CDR1 is SGHTA, CDR2 FQGTGA. This sample was taken from a study of cytomegalovirus exposure and HLA in healthy donors. Study-wide results and caveats: Later analysis found that TCR beta chains associated with HLA were more clonally expanded than other, equally common chains. A missense variant in DCLRE1C was later tied to TCR beta V- and J-gene trimming. In an earlier analysis, productive rearrangement rates for most beta V segments clustered near 87% or 30%.

Samples came from healthy bone marrow donors. V gene TRBV7-3 combines with J gene TRBJ2-7, with D unresolved. The TCR was taken from a woman between 25 and 40 years old in good health and CMV-seronegative. Source material: PBMCs. In nucleotides, the CDR3 is TGTGCCAGCAGCTTAACAAGCAGGTCCCACGAGCAGTACTTC. Translation gives CASSLTSRSHEQYF.